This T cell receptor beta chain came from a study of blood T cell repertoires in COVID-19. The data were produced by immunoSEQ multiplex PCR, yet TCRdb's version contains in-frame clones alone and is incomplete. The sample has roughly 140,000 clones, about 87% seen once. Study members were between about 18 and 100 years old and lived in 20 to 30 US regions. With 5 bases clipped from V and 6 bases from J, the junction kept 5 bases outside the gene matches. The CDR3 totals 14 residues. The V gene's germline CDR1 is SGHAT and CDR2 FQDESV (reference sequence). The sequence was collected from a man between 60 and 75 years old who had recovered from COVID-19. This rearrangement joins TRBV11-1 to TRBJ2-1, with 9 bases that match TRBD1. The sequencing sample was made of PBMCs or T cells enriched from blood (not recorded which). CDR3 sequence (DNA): TGTGCCAGCAGCCCCCGGACAGGGGTCAATGAGCAGTTCTTC. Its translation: CASSPRTGVNEQFF.